This T cell receptor beta chain was captured by sequencing in a study of blood T cell repertoires in COVID-19. Whole-study context: Acute and convalescent COVID-19 samples came from the United States, Italy and Spain.

TCRdb's table, derived via immunoSEQ multiplex PCR, lists solely in-frame clones and lacks some. The sample lists about 73,000 clones; roughly 89% were seen once. Trimming removed 3 bases from V and 4 bases from J; junction bases left unmatched: 4. Germline V gene sequence: CDR1 MNHNS, CDR2 SASEGT. The CDR3 runs 14 residues. The chain has TRBV6-1 and TRBJ2-5, with TRBD2 matching 8 bases. The receptor's source is a man older than 75 with acute or convalescent COVID-19. The material sequenced was peripheral blood. CDR3 sequence: CASSERGALETQYF. Here the CDR3 DNA reads TGTGCCAGCAGTGAGCGGGGGGCTCTAGAGACCCAGTACTTC.